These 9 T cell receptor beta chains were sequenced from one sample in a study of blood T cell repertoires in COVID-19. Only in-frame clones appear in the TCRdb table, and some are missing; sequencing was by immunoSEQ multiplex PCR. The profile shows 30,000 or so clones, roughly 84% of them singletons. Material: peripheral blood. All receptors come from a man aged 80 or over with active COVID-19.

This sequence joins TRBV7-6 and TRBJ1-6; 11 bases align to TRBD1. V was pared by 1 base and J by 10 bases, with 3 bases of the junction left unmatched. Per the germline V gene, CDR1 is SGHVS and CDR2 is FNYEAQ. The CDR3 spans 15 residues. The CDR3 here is CASSLGTGGGSPLHF. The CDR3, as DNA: TGTGCCAGCAGCTTAGGGACAGGGGGCGGCTCACCCCTCCACTTT. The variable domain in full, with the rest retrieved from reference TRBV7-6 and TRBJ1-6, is GAGVSQSPRYKVTKRGQDVALRCDPISGHVSLYWYRQALGQGPEFLTYFNYEAQQDKSGLPNDRFSAERPEGSISTLTIQRTEQRDSAMYRCASSLGTGGGSPLHFGNGTRLTVT.

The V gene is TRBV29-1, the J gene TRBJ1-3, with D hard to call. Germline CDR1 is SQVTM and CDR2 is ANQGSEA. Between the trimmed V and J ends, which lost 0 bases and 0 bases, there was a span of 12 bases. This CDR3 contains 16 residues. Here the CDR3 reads CSVEDRVGTSGNTIYF. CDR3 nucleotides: TGCAGCGTTGAAGATCGAGTCGGTACCTCTGGAAACACCATATATTTT.

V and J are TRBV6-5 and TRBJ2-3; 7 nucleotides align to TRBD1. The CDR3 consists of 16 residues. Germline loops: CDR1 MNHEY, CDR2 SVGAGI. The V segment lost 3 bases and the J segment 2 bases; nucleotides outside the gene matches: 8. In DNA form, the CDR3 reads TGTGCCAGCAGTTATAGGGTGACAGGGCTCACAGATACGCAGTATTTT. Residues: CASSYRVTGLTDTQYF.

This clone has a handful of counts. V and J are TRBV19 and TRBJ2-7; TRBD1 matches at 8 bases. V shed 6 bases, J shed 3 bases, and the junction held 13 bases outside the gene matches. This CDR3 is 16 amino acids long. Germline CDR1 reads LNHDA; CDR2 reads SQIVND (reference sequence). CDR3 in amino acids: CASSSFSGTGGYEQYF. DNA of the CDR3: TGTGCCAGTAGCTCCTTTTCTGGCACAGGGGGCTACGAGCAGTACTTC.

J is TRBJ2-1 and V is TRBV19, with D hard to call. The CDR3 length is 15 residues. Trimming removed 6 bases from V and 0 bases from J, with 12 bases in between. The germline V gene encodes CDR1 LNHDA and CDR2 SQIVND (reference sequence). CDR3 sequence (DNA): TGTGCCAGTAGGGTCGACTCCGCCTCCTACAATGAGCAGTTCTTC. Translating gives CASRVDSASYNEQFF.

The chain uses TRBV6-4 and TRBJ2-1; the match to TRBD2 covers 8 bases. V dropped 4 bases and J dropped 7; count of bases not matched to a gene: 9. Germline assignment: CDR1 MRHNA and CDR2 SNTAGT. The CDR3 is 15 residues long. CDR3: CASSGVAGGFNEQFF. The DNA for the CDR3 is TGTGCCAGCAGTGGGGTTGCGGGGGGCTTTAATGAGCAGTTCTTC.

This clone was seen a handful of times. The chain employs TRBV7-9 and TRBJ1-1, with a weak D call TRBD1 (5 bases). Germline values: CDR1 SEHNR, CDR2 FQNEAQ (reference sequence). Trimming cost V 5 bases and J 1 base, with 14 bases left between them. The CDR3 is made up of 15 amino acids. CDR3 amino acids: CASSPRSGGNTEAFF. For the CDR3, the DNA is TGTGCCAGCAGCCCCCGATCCGGGGGGAACACTGAAGCTTTCTTT.

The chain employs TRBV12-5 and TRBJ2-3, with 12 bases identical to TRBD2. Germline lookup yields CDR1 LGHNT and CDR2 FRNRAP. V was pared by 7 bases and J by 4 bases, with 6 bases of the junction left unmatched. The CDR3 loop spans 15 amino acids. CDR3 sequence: CASALAGGRPDTQYF. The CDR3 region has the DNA TGTGCTAGTGCCCTAGCGGGGGGGCGCCCAGATACGCAGTATTTT.

The CDR3 sequence: CASSYSRAGGRETQYF. The DNA of the CDR3 is TGTGCCAGCAGTTACTCGAGAGCGGGGGGGCGTGAGACCCAGTACTTC. This chain links TRBV6-5 with TRBJ2-5; 10 bases align to TRBD2. After removal of 0 bases from V and 5 bases from J, the junction contained 6 bases not matched to a gene. This CDR3 comprises 16 residues. The V gene's germline CDR1 is MNHEY and CDR2 SVGAGI.